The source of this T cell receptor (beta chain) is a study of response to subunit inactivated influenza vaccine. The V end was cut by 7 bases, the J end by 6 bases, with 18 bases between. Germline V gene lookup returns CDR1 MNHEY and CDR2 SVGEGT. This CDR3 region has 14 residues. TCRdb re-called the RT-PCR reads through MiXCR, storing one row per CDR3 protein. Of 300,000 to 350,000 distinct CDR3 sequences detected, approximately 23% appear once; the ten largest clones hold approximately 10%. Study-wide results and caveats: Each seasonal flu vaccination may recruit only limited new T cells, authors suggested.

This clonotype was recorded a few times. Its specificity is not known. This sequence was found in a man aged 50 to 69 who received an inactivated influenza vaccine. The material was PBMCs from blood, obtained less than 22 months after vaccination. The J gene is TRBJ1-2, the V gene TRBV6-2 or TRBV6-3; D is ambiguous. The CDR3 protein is CASTPNPLKDGYTF. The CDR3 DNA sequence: TGTGCCAGCACCCCCAACCCGCTTAAGGATGGCTACACCTTC.